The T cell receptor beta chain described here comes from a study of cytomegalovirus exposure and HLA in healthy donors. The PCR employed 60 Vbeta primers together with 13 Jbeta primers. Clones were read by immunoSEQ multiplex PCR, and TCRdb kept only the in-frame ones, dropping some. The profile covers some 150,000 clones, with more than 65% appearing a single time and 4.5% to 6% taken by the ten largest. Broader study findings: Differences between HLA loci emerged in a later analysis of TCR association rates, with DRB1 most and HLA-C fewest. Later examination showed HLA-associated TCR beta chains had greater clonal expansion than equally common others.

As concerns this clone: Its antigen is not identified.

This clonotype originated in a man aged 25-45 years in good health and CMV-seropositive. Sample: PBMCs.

CDR3 in DNA: TGTGCCAGCAGCCTAGGCCAGGGGGCTTTCACCGGGGAGCTGTTTTTT. Protein sequence: CASSLGQGAFTGELFF. The chain links TRBV7-9 to TRBJ2-2; 8 bases match TRBD1. CDR3 length: 16 amino acids. Germline-derived CDR1 and CDR2 are SEHNR and FQNEAQ (reference sequence). The J segment lost 4 bases and the V segment lost 5 bases, leaving 9 bases of the junction unmatched.